This T cell receptor (beta chain) appears in the sequencing data of a study of OX40 agonist ivuxolimab in advanced cancers. Regarding the complete study: Ivuxolimab, which targeted the costimulatory receptor OX40 (CD134), was an agonistic, fully human IgG2 monoclonal antibody. Intravenous ivuxolimab was administered to patients every 2 weeks at six dose levels: 0.01, 0.1, 0.3, 1.5, 3 and 10 mg/kg. Of the roughly 51 patients in dose escalation, about 20 had hepatocellular carcinoma, roughly 15 had melanoma, 9 had renal cell carcinoma and 9 had head and neck cancer. In the dose-escalation cohort, around four fifths of patients were male, and the mean age was roughly 60 years with a range of 23 to 79. Prior anti-PD-1, anti-PD-L1 or anti-CTLA-4 therapy was permitted, and checkpoint inhibitors had been received by about 37% of dose-escalation patients. Three dose-escalation patients achieved partial responses, one with hepatocellular carcinoma and two with cutaneous melanoma. The point of sequencing TCRbeta in the periphery was to test whether ivuxolimab changed TCR sequence diversity and drove clonal T-cell expansion. The paper reports the monotherapy dose-escalation portion (N = 52 patients) of the phase I ivuxolimab trial. Overall study outcomes, separate from this receptor: On average, CD8+ T cells showed more expanded clones than CD4+ T cells after ivuxolimab. The antigen specificity of the peripheral T cells that underwent clonal expansion was not determined. At doses of 0.1 to 3.0 mg/kg, clonal expansion of both CD4+ and CD8+ T cells in blood was seen between baseline and week 6. In the 0.1-3.0 mg/kg groups, partial responders were among the patients with the lowest normalized peripheral clonal expansion, particularly in CD8+ T cells. Low levels of normalized T-cell clonal expansion were also seen in some nonresponding patients.

Deletion took 0 bases off V and 0 bases off J, with a span of 12 bases between the germline ends. The germline V gene (reference sequence) provides CDR1 MNHEY and CDR2 SMNVEV. Counted from cysteine to phenylalanine, this CDR3 has 17 amino acids. CDR3 DNA is the only sequence kept; it has 51 bases, read in frame from the first base. Genomic DNA was extracted from sorted cells for sequencing of the TCRbeta CDR3 region. The immunoSEQ Assay was used for sequencing of TCRbeta CDR3 regions. The table was pulled from immuneACCESS by TCRdb, which kept in-frame rearrangements only. Such tables lose some clones; where checked, under half of the loss comes from unresolved V genes, and the rest has no known cause. The sample data list about 79,000 clones, and under 85% of these were observed just once. The top ten hold over 3% of the sample. The trial excluded patients who had a history of autoimmune disease or were on systemic immunosuppression. In every dose cohort, peripheral blood was drawn for TCR sequencing at baseline, cycle 4 day 1, and cycle 7 day 1. The samples were taken from a phase I, first-in-human, multicenter, open-label dose-escalation trial of ivuxolimab. Adults with locally advanced or metastatic melanoma, renal cell, hepatocellular, or head and neck squamous cell carcinoma were enrolled in the trial. CD4+ and CD8+ T cells were sorted separately from peripheral blood before TCR sequencing.

Notes on this clone: The clone's antigen remains unknown. The sample holds no much larger clone one base away, and base qualities are not on file.

Specimen: CD4+ or CD8+ T cells sorted from blood, collected in a trial of the OX40 agonist ivuxolimab. The receptor was derived from an adult with an advanced solid tumor such as melanoma, head and neck, liver or kidney cancer. In this chain, TRBV27 is recombined with TRBJ2-1; no D segment can be confidently identified. The DNA is TGTGCCAGCAGTTTATCAGGCCTCCCAAGCTCCTACAATGAGCAGTTCTTC. This yields the protein CASSLSGLPSSYNEQFF.